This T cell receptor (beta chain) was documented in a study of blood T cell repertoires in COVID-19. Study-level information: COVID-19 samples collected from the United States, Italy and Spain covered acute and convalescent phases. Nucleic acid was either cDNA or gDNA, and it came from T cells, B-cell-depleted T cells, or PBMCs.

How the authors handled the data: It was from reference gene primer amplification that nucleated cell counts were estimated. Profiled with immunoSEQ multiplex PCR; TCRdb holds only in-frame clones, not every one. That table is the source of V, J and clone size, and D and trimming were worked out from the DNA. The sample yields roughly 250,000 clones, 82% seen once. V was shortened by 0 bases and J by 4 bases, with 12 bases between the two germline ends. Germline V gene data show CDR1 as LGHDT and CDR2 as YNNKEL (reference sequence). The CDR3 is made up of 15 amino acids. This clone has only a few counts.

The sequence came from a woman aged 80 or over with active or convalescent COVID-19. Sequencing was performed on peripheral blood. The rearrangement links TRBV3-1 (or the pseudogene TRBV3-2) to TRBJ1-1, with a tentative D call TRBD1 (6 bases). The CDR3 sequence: CASSQEWSGATEAFF. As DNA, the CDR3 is TGTGCCAGCAGCCAAGAGTGGTCAGGGGCCACTGAAGCTTTCTTT.